The entry below gives a single T cell receptor beta chain sequence along with its context. TCRdb's copy holds only in-frame clones and misses some; the assay was immunoSEQ multiplex PCR. This table holds about 280,000 clones, roughly 80% found once. The source of the sample is a study of blood T cell repertoires in COVID-19. On the study more broadly: PBMCs, B-cell-depleted T cells, or T cells provided the cDNA or gDNA that made up the material.

Germline V gene data show CDR1 as LGHDT and CDR2 as YNNKEL (reference sequence). CDR3 length equals 17 residues. V shed 0 bases and J shed 8 bases, with 21 bases lying between them. Participants, about 18 to 89 years old, spanned about 26 US areas. All exposed participants met a person with COVID-19 within 2 weeks before entering the study. The sequence was obtained from a man aged 35 to 55 who had been exposed to COVID-19. The sample consisted of PBMCs or T cells enriched from blood (not recorded which). V is TRBV3-1 (or the pseudogene TRBV3-2) and J is TRBJ2-3; D might be TRBD2 (5 bases). Here the CDR3 DNA reads TGTGCCAGCAGCCAAGAGACCCTGGACTGGAGATTTGTTACGCAGTATTTT. It yields the protein CASSQETLDWRFVTQYF.